This entry concerns a single T cell receptor beta chain. The sample belongs to a study of blood T cell repertoires in COVID-19. Looking at the study overall: Acute and convalescent COVID-19 specimens originated in the United States, Italy and Spain.

TCRdb keeps only in-frame clones here, not all; method: immunoSEQ multiplex PCR. Of around 200,000 clones in the sample, 80% to 90% were seen once. This CDR3 region has 16 residues. J lost 7 bases, V lost 2 bases, and 8 bases had no gene match. The germline CDR1 and CDR2 sequences are SGHAT and FQNNGV. The receptor comes from a man between 65 and 85 years old with active or convalescent COVID-19. The chain is built from TRBV11-2 and TRBJ1-6, with 7 bases identical to TRBD1. The sample was peripheral blood. CDR3 amino acids: CASSLQSGTVNSPLHF. DNA for the CDR3: TGTGCCAGCAGCTTACAATCCGGGACAGTAAATTCACCCCTCCACTTT.